The sequence of this T cell receptor beta chain was determined in a study of shared clonotypes between healthy human individuals (dated by TCRdb to 2020 to 2021). Regarding the study in general: The cohort included three men and a couple of women between 18 and 49 years of age. For each donor, three plates each were used for CD4 naive and CD4 memory, two plates were used for CD8 naive, and one plate was used for CD8 memory. The study deeply sequenced blood TCR repertoires of about five healthy adults to estimate repertoire size and the extent of clonotype sharing between individuals. Different laboratories and diverse techniques were used to prepare libraries and sequence TCR repertoires, to increase sequencing depth and limit assay-specific biases. Each donor's leukapheresis produced roughly between roughly 0.85 and 9.5 billion PBMCs.

A word on this clone: Its cognate antigen has yet to be identified. No base-level quality is on record; no much larger clone is a single base apart.

On the study overall, not on this receptor specifically: Naive subsets generally had larger estimated clonotype richness than memory subsets did. Pairwise subsampling led to the expectation that sequencing depth would affect the degree of clonotype sharing among donors. Higher generation probabilities were observed for clonotypes shared by all four sorted-subset donors than for non-shared clonotypes. Because the study included a small number of donors, the genetic and exposure-history diversity represented was limited. Sampling was restricted to blood, and TCR repertoires in tissue are likely to differ from TCR repertoires in blood. Across four donors, approximately 4.6% of naive CD4, approximately 3.6% of naive CD8, about 2.3% of memory CD4, and approximately 0.4% of memory CD8 clonotypes were shared. Even with the large sequencing depth, rarefaction of the sorted-subset datasets indicated that sequencing was incomplete.

In the germline V gene (reference sequence), CDR1 corresponds to LNHDA and CDR2 to SQIVND. Inclusive of the bounding cysteine and phenylalanine, the CDR3 is 16 residues long. This entry keeps only the CDR3 DNA: 48 bases, framed from base 1. The trim is 5 bases for V and 1 base for J, with a gap of 16 bases between the germline ends. Using the deep immunoSEQ assay, TCR CDR3 regions were amplified from genomic DNA by multiplex PCR. For each cell subset, the extracted genomic DNA was distributed evenly across all wells of several immunoSEQ 96-well plates, and each plate served as one replicate. For sorted subsets, 150 to 200 ng genomic DNA, equal to tens of thousands of T cell genomes, was loaded into each replicate PCR. Purified libraries were quantified with a Qubit 3.0 fluorometer, sized on a Bioanalyzer 2100, and re-quantified with the KAPA Library Quantification kit. Every immunoSEQ 96-well plate was sequenced on a dedicated single-read 150-cycle Illumina NextSeq 550 flow cell. As for the original processing: Because the immunoSEQ output held only junctional sequences and lacked quality scores, the filtering could not match the filtering applied to full-length reads. Sequences were annotated with PyIR, a Python wrapper for IgBLAST v1.9, and V/J genes and CDR3 were assigned using IMGT germline references. Reads with weak V/J assignments (E-value above 1e-6), missing CDR3, stop codons, out-of-frame junctions, or ambiguous translated residues were removed. V3J clonotypes were defined as sequences sharing an identical inferred V gene, J gene, and CDR3 amino acid sequence. Percentage overlap between repertoires was computed as shared unique clonotypes divided by the size of the smaller repertoire. Richness of each repertoire was evaluated using RTK rarefaction, the Chao1 estimator, and Recon v2.1 estimates of unobserved clonotypes. OLGA was used to compute generation probabilities for all TCRbeta clonotypes that the gDNA method yielded from a handful of donors. TCRdb re-hosts the immuneACCESS table, in-frame sequences only. Its copies lack some clones; in the studies checked, an unresolved V gene accounts for under half of them, and the cause for the rest is not known. V and J calls and clone size follow that table, whereas D and trimming were derived from the DNA. The sample table contains about 820,000 clones; only one count was recorded for more than 85% of them. In total, the top ten clones hold approximately 25% of the sample.

For the CD8 naive samples, CD45RO-negative cells were positively selected for CCR7, yielding a CD45RA+CCR7+ population from which TemRA cells were excluded. The donors were healthy, HIV-negative adults who had no recently reported acute infections or vaccinations. Every donor was a Caucasian adult residing in Nashville, Tennessee, USA. Blood was obtained by leukapheresis, after which PBMCs were separated by Ficoll-Histopaque density gradient centrifugation and cryopreserved in liquid nitrogen vapor phase. Purity and quantity of every magnetically sorted T cell population were checked by analytical flow cytometry. Genomic DNA was isolated from every sorted fraction and measured by UV absorbance on a Nanodrop 2000c.

The chain uses TRBV19 and TRBJ2-3; a weak D assignment points to TRBD1 (5 bases agree). The source is a man under 40 in good health. Source material: naive CD8+ T cells sorted from blood. The meaning of the sample's cell subset or site label: CD45RA+CCR7+. The DNA sequence is TGTGCCAGTAGTGAAACAAAGGGGTATGGCACAGATACGCAGTATTTT. This encodes CASSETKGYGTDTQYF.